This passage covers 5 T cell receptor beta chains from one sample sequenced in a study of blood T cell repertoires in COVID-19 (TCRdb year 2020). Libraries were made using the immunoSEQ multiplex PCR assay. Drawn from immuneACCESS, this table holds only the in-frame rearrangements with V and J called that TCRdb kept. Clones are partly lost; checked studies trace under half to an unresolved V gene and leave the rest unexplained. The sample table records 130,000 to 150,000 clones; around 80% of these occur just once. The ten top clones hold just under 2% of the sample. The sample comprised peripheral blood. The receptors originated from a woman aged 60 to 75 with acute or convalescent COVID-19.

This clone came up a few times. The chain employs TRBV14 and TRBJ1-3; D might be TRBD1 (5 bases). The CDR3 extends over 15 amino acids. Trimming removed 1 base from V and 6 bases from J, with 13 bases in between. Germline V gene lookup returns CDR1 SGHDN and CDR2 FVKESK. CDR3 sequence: CASSQGGREENTIYF. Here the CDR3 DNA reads TGTGCCAGCAGCCAAGGAGGCAGGGAGGAAAACACCATATATTTT. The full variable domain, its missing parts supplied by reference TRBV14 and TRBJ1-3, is EAGVTQFPSHSVIEKGQTVTLRCDPISGHDNLYWYRRVMGKEIKFLLHFVKESKQDESGMPNNRFLAERTGGTYSTLKVQPAELEDSGVYFCASSQGGREENTIYFGEGSWLTVV.

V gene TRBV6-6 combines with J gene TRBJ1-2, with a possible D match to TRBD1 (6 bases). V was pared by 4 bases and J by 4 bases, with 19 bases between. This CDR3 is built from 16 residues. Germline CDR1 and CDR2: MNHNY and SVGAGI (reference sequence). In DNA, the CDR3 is TGTGCCAGCAGTTGGGCCCGACAGGAAACTATCTATGGCTACACCTTC. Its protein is CASSWARQETIYGYTF.

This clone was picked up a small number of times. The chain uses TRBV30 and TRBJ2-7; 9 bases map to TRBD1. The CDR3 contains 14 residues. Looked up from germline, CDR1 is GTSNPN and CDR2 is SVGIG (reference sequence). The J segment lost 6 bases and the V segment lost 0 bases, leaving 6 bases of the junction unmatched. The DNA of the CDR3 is TGTGCCTGGAGTGTGGGACAGGGTGGGTTCGAGCAGTACTTC. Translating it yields CAWSVGQGGFEQYF.

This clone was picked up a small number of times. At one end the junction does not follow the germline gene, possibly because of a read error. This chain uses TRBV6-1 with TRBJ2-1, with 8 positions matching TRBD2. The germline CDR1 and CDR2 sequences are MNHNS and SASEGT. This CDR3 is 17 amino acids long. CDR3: CASSDSPPGLANKEQFF. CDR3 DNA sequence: TGTGCCAGCAGTGATAGCCCCCCCGGACTAGCAAACAAAGAGCAGTTCTTC.

The CDR3: CASSLISGTDTQYF. CDR3 sequence (DNA): TGTGCCAGCAGCTTAATTTCAGGCACAGATACGCAGTATTTT. This sequence joins TRBV7-2 and TRBJ2-3; D unclear. V lost 2 bases, J lost 1 base, and 7 bases lay in between. The CDR3 runs 14 residues. In germline, CDR1 is SGHTA, CDR2 FQGNSA.